Below are 10 T cell receptor beta chains sequenced from a single sample in a study of spatial heterogeneity in lung cancer (dated by TCRdb to the late 2010s). The time point label, as the study defines it: blood at routine non-recurrence follow-up after resection. For TCR sequencing, whole RNA was extracted from tumor and nontumor lung tissue, or from cryopreserved PBMC samples, and no cell sorting was done. The protocol used for the library was 5' RACE. Sequencing was performed on a NextSeq 500. TCRdb itself trimmed the public reads at Q25 with fastp, ran MiXCR and retained productive beta chains. Rows are combined by CDR3 protein, so each entry shows the most common genes and DNA. The sample table contains about 50,000 distinct CDR3 sequences; only one count was recorded for roughly 7.4% of them. The biggest ten clones account for around 36% of the sample. Sequenced here: PBMCs, sampled at follow-up. These receptors came from a female donor with early-stage non-small cell lung cancer.

This clonotype has just a few counts. The chain uses TRBV6-2 or TRBV6-3 and TRBJ1-6, with D hard to call. This CDR3 is 15 amino acids long. V lost 3 bases to trimming and J lost 3 bases, with 9 bases between them. Germline V CDR1 and CDR2: MNHEY, SVGEGT. CDR3 loop: CASSYRRNYNSPLHF. DNA of the CDR3: TGTGCCAGCAGTTATCGAAGGAACTATAATTCACCCCTCCACTTT.

This clonotype was found many times. The chain has TRBV12-3 or TRBV12-4 and TRBJ2-1; D not resolved. The ends were cut back, 5 bases at V and 5 bases at J, with 7 bases in the middle. The CDR3 is 12 amino acids. This chain's CDR3 is CASSPVNNEQFF. Written as DNA, the CDR3 is TGTGCCAGCAGTCCGGTTAACAATGAGCAGTTCTTC.

At least ten counts were recorded for this clonotype. This chain joins TRBV5-1 and TRBJ2-6; no definite D call. Deletions cut 4 bases from V and 1 base from J, with 6 bases between. Germline V gives CDR1 SGHRS, CDR2 YFSETQ. CDR3 length: 14 residues. The CDR3 DNA is TGCGCCAGCAGCCTGATTTCTGGGGCCAACGTCCTGACTTTC. Encoded protein: CASSLISGANVLTF.

This clonotype came up many times. The rearrangement uses TRBV6-5 and TRBJ2-7, with 8 nucleotides matching TRBD1. Trimming took 2 bases from V and 4 from J; bases not matched to a gene: 4. The V gene's germline CDR1 is MNHEY and CDR2 SVGAGI. CDR3 length: 14 amino acids. The CDR3 here is CASSYRQGWYEQYF. The CDR3 DNA follows: TGTGCCAGCAGTTACCGACAGGGGTGGTACGAGCAGTACTTC.

The rearrangement uses TRBV7-6 and TRBJ2-3, with 9 bases identical to TRBD1. Germline-derived CDR1 and CDR2 are SGHVS and FNYEAQ. CDR3 length equals 15 residues. V gave up 2 bases and J gave up 1 base; unmatched junction bases: 1. The CDR3 region has the DNA TGTGCCAGCAGCTTAAGGGACAGGGGCACAGATACGCAGTATTTT. This gives the protein CASSLRDRGTDTQYF.

On this clonotype: Because the CDR3 is missing its conserved closing phenylalanine or tryptophan, this is likely a read error. The chain recombines TRBV7-9 with TRBJ1-6, with TRBD1 matching 9 bases. J lost 5 bases, V lost 3 bases, and 11 bases had no gene match. The CDR3 totals 18 residues. Germline assignment: CDR1 SEHNR and CDR2 FQNEAQ (reference sequence). In DNA form, the CDR3 reads TGTGCCAGCAGCTTGGCCCCGGGACAGGGTTCGAATAATTCACCCCTCCACCTT. Protein product: CASSLAPGQGSNNSPLHL.

This clonotype has a count of ten or more. J is TRBJ1-1 and V is TRBV6-6; weak D call: TRBD1 (6 bases). The germline V and J ends were trimmed by 6 bases and 0 bases, with 17 bases remaining between them. This CDR3 has 16 residues. CDR1 MNHNY and CDR2 SVGAGI come from the germline V gene (reference sequence). This CDR3 is CASSHTRTGLNTEAFF. CDR3 nucleotide sequence: TGTGCCAGCAGCCACACCCGTACAGGGCTGAACACTGAAGCTTTCTTT.

This clonotype turned up a few times. The chain carries TRBV10-1 and TRBJ1-6; D not resolved. The CDR3 covers 12 residues. Germline lookup yields CDR1 WNHNN and CDR2 SYGVQD (reference sequence). Trimming took off 8 bases at V and 8 bases at J, with 10 bases between the two ends. The CDR3 reads CASSRSDSPLHF. CDR3 bases: TGCGCCAGCTCCCGTTCGGATTCACCCCTCCACTTT.

Here the CDR3 reads CASSLATIGETQYF. In DNA form, the CDR3 reads TGCGCCAGCAGCTTGGCAACAATCGGGGAGACCCAGTACTTC. V gene TRBV5-1 combines with J gene TRBJ2-5; no reliable D call. The CDR3 is 14 amino acids. Germline-derived CDR1 and CDR2 are SGHRS and YFSETQ. The V and J ends lost 0 bases and 5 bases respectively, with 11 bases between them.

This clonotype was counted between two and nine times. The genes are TRBV7-2 and TRBJ1-2, with D perhaps matching TRBD1 (5 bases). The CDR3 covers 14 residues. Germline V gene lookup returns CDR1 SGHTA and CDR2 FQGNSA. V was cut by 4 bases and J by 2 bases, with 11 bases left in between. The CDR3 DNA reads as TGTGCCAGCAGCTCCACAGGCGGAAACTATGGCTACACCTTC. It specifies CASSSTGGNYGYTF.